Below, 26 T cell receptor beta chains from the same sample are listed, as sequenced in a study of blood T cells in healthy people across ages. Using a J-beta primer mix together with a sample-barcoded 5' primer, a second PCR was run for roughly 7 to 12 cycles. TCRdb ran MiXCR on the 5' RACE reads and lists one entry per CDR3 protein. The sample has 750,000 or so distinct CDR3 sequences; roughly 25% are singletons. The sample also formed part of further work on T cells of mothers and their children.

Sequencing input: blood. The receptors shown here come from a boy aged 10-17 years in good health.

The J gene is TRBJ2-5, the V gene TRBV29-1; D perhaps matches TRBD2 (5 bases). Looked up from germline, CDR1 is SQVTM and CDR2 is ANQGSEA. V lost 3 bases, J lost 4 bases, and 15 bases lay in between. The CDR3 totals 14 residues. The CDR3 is CSVELAQPPETQYF. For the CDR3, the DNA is TGCAGCGTTGAGCTAGCACAGCCCCCAGAGACCCAGTACTTC.

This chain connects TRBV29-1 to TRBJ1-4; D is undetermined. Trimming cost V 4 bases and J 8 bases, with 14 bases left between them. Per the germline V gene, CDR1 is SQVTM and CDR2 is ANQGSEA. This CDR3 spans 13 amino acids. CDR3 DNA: TGCAGCGTTGCTGGTCCGGTTGACGAAAAACTGTTTTTT. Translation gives CSVAGPVDEKLFF.

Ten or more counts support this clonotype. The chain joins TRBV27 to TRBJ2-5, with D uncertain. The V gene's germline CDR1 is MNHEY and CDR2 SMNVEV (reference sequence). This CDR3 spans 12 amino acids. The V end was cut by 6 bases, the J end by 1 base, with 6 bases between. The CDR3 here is CASSHLQETQYF. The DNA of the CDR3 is TGTGCCAGCAGCCACCTCCAAGAGACCCAGTACTTC.

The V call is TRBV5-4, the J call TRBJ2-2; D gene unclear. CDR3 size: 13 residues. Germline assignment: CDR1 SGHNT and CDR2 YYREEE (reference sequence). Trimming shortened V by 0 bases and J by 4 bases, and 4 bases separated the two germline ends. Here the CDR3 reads CASSLDFTGELFF. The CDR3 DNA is TGTGCCAGCAGCTTGGACTTCACCGGGGAGCTGTTTTTT. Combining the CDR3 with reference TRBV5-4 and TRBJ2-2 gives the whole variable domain ETGVTQSPTHLIKTRGQQVTLRCSSQSGHNTVSWYQQALGQGPQFIFQYYREEENGRGNFPPRFSGLQFPNYSSELNVNALELDDSALYLCASSLDFTGELFFGEGSRLTVL.

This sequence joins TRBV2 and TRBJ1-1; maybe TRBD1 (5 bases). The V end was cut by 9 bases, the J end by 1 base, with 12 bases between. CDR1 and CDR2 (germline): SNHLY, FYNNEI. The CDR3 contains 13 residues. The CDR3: CARRGVGNTEAFF. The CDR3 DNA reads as TGTGCCAGACGAGGGGTGGGGAACACTGAAGCTTTCTTT.

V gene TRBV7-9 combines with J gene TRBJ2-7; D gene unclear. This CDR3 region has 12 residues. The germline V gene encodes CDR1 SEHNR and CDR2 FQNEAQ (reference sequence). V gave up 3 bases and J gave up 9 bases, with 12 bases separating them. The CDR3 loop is CASSLYVERQYF. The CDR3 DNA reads TGTGCCAGCAGCTTGTATGTAGAGAGGCAGTACTTC.

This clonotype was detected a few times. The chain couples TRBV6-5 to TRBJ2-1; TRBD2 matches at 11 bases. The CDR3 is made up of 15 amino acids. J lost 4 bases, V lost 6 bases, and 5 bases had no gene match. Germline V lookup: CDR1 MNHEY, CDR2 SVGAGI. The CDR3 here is CASRTTSGRYNEQFF. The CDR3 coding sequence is TGTGCCAGCAGGACAACTAGCGGGAGATACAATGAGCAGTTCTTC.

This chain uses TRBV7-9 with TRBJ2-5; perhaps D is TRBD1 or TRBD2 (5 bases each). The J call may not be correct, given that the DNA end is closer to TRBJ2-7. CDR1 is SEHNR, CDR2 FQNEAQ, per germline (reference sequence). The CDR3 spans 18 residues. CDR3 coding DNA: TGTGCCAGCAGCTTAGCATACGGTCTCGGGACGTCATCCTACGAGCAGTACTTC. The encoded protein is CASSLAYGLGTSSYEQYF.

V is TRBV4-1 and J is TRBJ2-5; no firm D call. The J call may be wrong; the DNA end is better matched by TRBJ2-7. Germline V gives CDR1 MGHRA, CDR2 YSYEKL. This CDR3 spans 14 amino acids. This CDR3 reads CASSQVGVAYEQYF. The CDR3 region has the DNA TGCGCCAGCAGCCAAGTAGGAGTAGCCTACGAGCAGTACTTC.

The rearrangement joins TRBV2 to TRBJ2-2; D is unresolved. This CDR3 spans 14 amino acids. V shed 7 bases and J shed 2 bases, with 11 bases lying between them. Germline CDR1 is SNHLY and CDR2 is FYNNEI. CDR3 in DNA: TGTGCCAGCATGGGTCCGCCTAACACCGGGGAGCTGTTTTTT. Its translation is CASMGPPNTGELFF.

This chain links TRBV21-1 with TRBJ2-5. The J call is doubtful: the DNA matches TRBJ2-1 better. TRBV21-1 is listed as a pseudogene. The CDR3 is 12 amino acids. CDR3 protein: CASSKAENEQFF. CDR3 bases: TGTGCCAGCAGCAAAGCGGAGAATGAGCAGTTCTTC.

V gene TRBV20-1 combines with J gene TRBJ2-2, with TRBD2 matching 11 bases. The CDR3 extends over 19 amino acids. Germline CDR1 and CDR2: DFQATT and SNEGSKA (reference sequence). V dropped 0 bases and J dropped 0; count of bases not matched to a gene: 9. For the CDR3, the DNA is TGCAGTGCTAGAGATCCCCAGCTAGCGGGAGGACCGAACACCGGGGAGCTGTTTTTT. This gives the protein CSARDPQLAGGPNTGELFF.

In DNA, the CDR3 is TGTGCCAGCAGTTTGGCCCCCGACAGAAACACCGGGGAGCTGTTTTTT. This gives the protein CASSLAPDRNTGELFF. The chain is built from TRBV28 and TRBJ2-2, with D possibly being TRBD1 (5 bases). The CDR3 is 16 residues long. Germline CDR1 is MDHEN and CDR2 is SYDVKM. V was trimmed by 3 bases and J by 2 bases, leaving 13 bases between them.

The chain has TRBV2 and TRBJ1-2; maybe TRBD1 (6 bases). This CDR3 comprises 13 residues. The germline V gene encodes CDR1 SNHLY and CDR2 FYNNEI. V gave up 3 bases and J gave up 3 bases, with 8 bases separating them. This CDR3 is CASSDGGYYGYTF. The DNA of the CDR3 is TGTGCCAGCAGTGACGGGGGCTACTATGGCTACACCTTC. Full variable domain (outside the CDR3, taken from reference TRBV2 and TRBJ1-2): EPEVTQTPSHQVTQMGQEVILRCVPISNHLYFYWYRQILGQKVEFLVSFYNNEISEKSEIFDDQFSVERPDGSNFTLKIRSTKLEDSAMYFCASSDGGYYGYTFGSGTRLTVV.

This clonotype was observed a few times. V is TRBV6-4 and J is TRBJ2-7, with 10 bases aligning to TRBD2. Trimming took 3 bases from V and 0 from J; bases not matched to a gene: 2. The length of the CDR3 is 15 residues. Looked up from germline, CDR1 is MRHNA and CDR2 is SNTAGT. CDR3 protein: CASSESGGASYEQYF. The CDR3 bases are TGTGCCAGCAGTGAGAGCGGGGGGGCCTCCTACGAGCAGTACTTC.

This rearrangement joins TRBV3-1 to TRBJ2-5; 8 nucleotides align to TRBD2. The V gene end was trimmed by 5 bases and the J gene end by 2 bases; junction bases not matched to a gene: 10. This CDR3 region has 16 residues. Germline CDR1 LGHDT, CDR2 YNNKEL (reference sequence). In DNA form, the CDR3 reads TGTGCCAGCAGCAAGGGATTAGCGGGGACACAAGAGACCCAGTACTTC. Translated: CASSKGLAGTQETQYF.

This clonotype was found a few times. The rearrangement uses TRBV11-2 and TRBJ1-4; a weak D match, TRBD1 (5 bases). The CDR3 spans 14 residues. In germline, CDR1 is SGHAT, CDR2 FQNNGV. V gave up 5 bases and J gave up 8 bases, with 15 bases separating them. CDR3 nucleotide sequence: TGTGCCAGCAGCCTGACCAGGGTTAGGGAAAAACTGTTTTTT. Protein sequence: CASSLTRVREKLFF.

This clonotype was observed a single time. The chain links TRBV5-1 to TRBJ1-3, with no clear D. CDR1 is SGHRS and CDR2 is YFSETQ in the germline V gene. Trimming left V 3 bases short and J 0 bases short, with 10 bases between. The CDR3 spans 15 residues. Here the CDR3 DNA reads TGCGCCAGCAGCTCATCGGGCGGCTCTGGAAACACCATATATTTT. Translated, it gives CASSSSGGSGNTIYF. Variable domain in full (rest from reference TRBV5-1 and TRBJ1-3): KAGVTQTPRYLIKTRGQQVTLSCSPISGHRSVSWYQQTPGQGLQFLFEYFSETQRNKGNFPGRFSGRQFSNSRSEMNVSTLELGDSALYLCASSSSGGSGNTIYFGEGSWLTVV.

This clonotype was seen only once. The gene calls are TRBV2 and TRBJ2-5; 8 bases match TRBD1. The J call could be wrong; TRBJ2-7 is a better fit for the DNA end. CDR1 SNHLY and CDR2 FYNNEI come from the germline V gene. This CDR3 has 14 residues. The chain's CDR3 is CASRNQGAWYEQYF. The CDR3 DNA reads TGTGCCAGCAGGAATCAGGGGGCTTGGTACGAGCAGTACTTC.

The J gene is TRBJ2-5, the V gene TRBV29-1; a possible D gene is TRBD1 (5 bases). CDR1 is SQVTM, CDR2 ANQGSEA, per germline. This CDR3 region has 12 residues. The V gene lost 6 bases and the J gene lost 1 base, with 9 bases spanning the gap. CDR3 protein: CSVVRAQETQYF. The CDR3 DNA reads TGCAGCGTCGTCAGGGCCCAAGAGACCCAGTACTTC. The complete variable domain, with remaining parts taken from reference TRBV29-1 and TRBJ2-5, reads SAVISQKPSRDICQRGTSLTIQCQVDSQVTMMFWYRQQPGQSLTLIATANQGSEATYESGFVIDKFPISRPNLTFSTLTVSNMSPEDSSIYLCSVVRAQETQYFGPGTRLLVL.

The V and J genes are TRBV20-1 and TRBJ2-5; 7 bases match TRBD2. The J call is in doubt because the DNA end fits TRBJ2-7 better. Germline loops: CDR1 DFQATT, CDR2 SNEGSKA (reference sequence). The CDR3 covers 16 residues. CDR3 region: CSATESGIDLSYEQYF. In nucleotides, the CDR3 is TGCAGTGCTACCGAAAGCGGGATTGACCTTTCCTACGAGCAGTACTTC.

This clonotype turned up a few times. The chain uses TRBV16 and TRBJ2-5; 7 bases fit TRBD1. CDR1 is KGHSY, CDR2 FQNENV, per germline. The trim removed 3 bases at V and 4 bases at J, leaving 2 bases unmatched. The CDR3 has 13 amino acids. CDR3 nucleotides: TGTGCCAGCAGCCACGACAGGGTAGAGACCCAGTACTTC. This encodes CASSHDRVETQYF.

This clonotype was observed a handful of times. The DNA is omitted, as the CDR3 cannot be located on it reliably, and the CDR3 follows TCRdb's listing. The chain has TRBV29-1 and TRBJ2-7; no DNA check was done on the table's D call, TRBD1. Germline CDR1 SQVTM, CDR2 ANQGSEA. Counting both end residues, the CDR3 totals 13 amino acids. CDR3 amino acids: CSVAPGSFGEQYF.

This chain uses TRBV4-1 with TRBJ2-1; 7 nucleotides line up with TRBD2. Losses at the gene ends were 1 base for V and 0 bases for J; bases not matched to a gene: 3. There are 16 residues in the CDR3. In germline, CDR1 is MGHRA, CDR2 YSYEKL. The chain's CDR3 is CASSQGTRSSYNEQFF. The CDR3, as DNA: TGCGCCAGCAGCCAAGGGACTAGGAGCTCCTACAATGAGCAGTTCTTC.

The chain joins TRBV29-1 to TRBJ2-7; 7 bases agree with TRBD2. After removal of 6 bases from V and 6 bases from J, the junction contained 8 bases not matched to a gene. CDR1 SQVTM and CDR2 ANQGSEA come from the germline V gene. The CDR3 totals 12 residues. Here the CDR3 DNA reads TGCAGCGTGGGCCGTAGCGGGCTCGAGCAGTACTTC. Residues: CSVGRSGLEQYF.

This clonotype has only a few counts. Here the CDR3 reads CASSFQTPYEQYF. Written as DNA, the CDR3 is TGTGCCAGCAGTTTCCAGACTCCCTACGAGCAGTACTTC. The chain links TRBV12-3 or TRBV12-4 to TRBJ2-5; D gene unclear. The tail of the sequence fits TRBJ2-7 better, so the J call may be wrong. The CDR3 is made up of 13 amino acids.